A single sample gave rise to the 12 T cell receptor beta chains below, sequenced in a study of shared clonotypes between healthy human individuals (TCRdb year 2020). The method behind the library was the immunoSEQ multiplex PCR assay. Here the immuneACCESS table is served through TCRdb, limited to in-frame sequences with V and J called. Missing clones are a known gap in these copies; in checked studies unresolved V genes cover under half, and the rest lacks a known reason. This sample has roughly 2,000,000 clones in its table, and roughly 95% of those were observed once. The top ten hold more than 0.95% of the sample. For the CD8 naive samples, CD45RO-negative cells were positively selected for CCR7, yielding a CD45RA+CCR7+ population from which TemRA cells were excluded. Sample: naive CD8+ T cells sorted from blood. Explained via the paper, the cell subset or site label denotes: CD45RA+CCR7+. These receptors all stem from a man aged 18-30 years in good health.

This clone appeared a single time. The same CDR3 also results from other DNA sequences found in this sample. The rearrangement links TRBV19 to TRBJ2-1; 11 bases align to TRBD2. This CDR3 has 13 residues. Per germline, CDR1 LNHDA and CDR2 SQIVND (reference sequence). V was clipped by 6 bases and J by 9 bases; unmatched bases: 4. CDR3 in amino acids: CASRLAGGAEQFF. The CDR3 DNA sequence: TGTGCCAGTAGATTAGCGGGAGGGGCTGAGCAGTTCTTC.

V and J are TRBV10-3 and TRBJ1-1; possibly TRBD1 for D (6 bases). Germline V gene sequence: CDR1 ENHRY, CDR2 SYGVKD. The CDR3 is 12 residues long. Deletions cut 6 bases from V and 2 bases from J, with 7 bases between. CDR3 coding DNA: TGTGCCATCAGGGACAGAAACACTGAAGCTTTCTTT. It specifies CAIRDRNTEAFF.

The count of this clone is one. The chain carries TRBV4-1 and TRBJ2-2, with a possible D match to TRBD2 (5 bases). The CDR3 runs to 16 residues. Trimming took 2 bases from V and 5 from J, leaving 15 bases between them. Germline loops: CDR1 MGHRA, CDR2 YSYEKL. The CDR3 is CASSQPGIFVTGELFF. DNA of the CDR3: TGCGCCAGCAGCCAACCCGGGATCTTCGTAACCGGGGAGCTGTTTTTT.

The chain combines TRBV5-8 with TRBJ2-1; D uncertain. CDR3 size: 14 residues. Germline V CDR1 and CDR2: SGHTS, YDEGEE. Trimming shortened V by 2 bases and J by 8 bases, and 14 bases separated the two germline ends. CDR3 region: CASSLRSSRDEQFF. CDR3 nucleotide sequence: TGTGCCAGCAGCTTAAGGTCCTCTCGGGATGAGCAGTTCTTC. Filled out from reference TRBV5-8 and TRBJ2-1, the complete variable domain reads EAGVTQSPTHLIKTRGQQATLRCSPISGHTSVYWYQQALGLGLQFLLWYDEGEERNRGNFPPRFSGRQFPNYSSELNVNALELEDSALYLCASSLRSSRDEQFFGPGTRLTVL.

The CDR3 nucleotides are TGTGCCAGCAGCCTAGGGCCGGGACAGGGGGCCTACGAGCAGTACTTC. Its translation is CASSLGPGQGAYEQYF. The chain combines TRBV28 with TRBJ2-7; 11 positions agree with TRBD1. Trimming removed 6 bases from V and 2 bases from J; junction bases left unmatched: 9. This CDR3 has 16 amino acids. Germline CDR1 MDHEN, CDR2 SYDVKM.

The rearrangement links TRBV14 to TRBJ2-5, with 8 nucleotides matching TRBD2. Unmatched junction bases numbered 12, after V lost 4 bases and J lost 5 bases. This CDR3 spans 16 amino acids. Germline loops: CDR1 SGHDN, CDR2 FVKESK. This chain's CDR3 is CASSPEPAGVAETQYF. The DNA for the CDR3 is TGTGCCAGCAGCCCCGAACCAGCGGGGGTTGCGGAGACCCAGTACTTC.

V is TRBV7-6 and J is TRBJ2-1; possibly TRBD1 or TRBD2 for D (5 bases each). Germline V lookup: CDR1 SGHVS, CDR2 FNYEAQ. This CDR3 comprises 15 residues. Trimming pared 4 bases from V and 1 base from J, leaving 11 bases between. The CDR3 here is CASSSGPVSYNEQFF. As DNA, the CDR3 is TGTGCCAGCAGCTCGGGACCGGTTTCCTACAATGAGCAGTTCTTC.

The gene calls are TRBV4-1 and TRBJ2-7; TRBD1 is a possible D gene (5 bases). The V and J ends lost 3 bases and 6 bases respectively, with 9 bases between them. The CDR3 consists of 12 residues. The germline gives CDR1 MGHRA, CDR2 YSYEKL. CDR3 sequence (DNA): TGCGCCAGCAGCCAGGGGCAGACCGAGCAGTACTTC. This gives the protein CASSQGQTEQYF.

J is TRBJ2-3 and V is TRBV25-1; possibly TRBD2 for D (7 bases). Germline V gene data show CDR1 as MGHDK and CDR2 as SYGVNS. The ends were cut back, 0 bases at V and 2 bases at J, with 12 bases in the middle. The CDR3 consists of 16 residues. The CDR3 here is CASSEYAGAFTDTQYF. CDR3 nucleotides: TGTGCCAGCAGTGAATATGCGGGGGCTTTCACAGATACGCAGTATTTT.

The chain combines TRBV30 with TRBJ1-1, with D uncertain. This CDR3 has 10 residues. CDR1 GTSNPN and CDR2 SVGIG come from the germline V gene (reference sequence). Trimming removed 5 bases at V and 12 bases at J, with 13 bases between. CDR3 sequence: CAWDGAGTFF. The CDR3 DNA reads as TGTGCCTGGGACGGTGCGGGGACTTTCTTT. The whole variable domain, filled in from reference TRBV30 and TRBJ1-1, reads SQTIHQWPATLVQPVGSPLSLECTVEGTSNPNLYWYRQAAGRGLQLLFYSVGIGQISSEVPQNLSASRPQDRQFILSSKKLLLSDSGFYLCAWDGAGTFFGQGTRLTVV.

This chain uses TRBV4-1 with TRBJ2-1; D uncertain. The CDR3 extends over 14 amino acids. Germline CDR1 is MGHRA and CDR2 is YSYEKL. The V end was cut by 1 base, the J end by 9 bases, with 13 bases between. Here the CDR3 reads CASSQGLGFGEQFF. The CDR3, as DNA: TGCGCCAGCAGCCAAGGGTTAGGTTTTGGTGAGCAGTTCTTC.

The chain employs TRBV5-1 and TRBJ2-1; D perhaps matches TRBD1 (5 bases). V was cut by 2 bases and J by 3 bases, with 6 bases left in between. Per the germline V gene, CDR1 is SGHRS and CDR2 is YFSETQ. The CDR3 has 13 amino acids. The CDR3 here is CASSFDSYNEQFF. CDR3 sequence (DNA): TGCGCCAGCAGCTTCGACAGCTACAATGAGCAGTTCTTC. Based on the CDR3 plus reference TRBV5-1 and TRBJ2-1, the full variable domain is KAGVTQTPRYLIKTRGQQVTLSCSPISGHRSVSWYQQTPGQGLQFLFEYFSETQRNKGNFPGRFSGRQFSNSRSEMNVSTLELGDSALYLCASSFDSYNEQFFGPGTRLTVL.